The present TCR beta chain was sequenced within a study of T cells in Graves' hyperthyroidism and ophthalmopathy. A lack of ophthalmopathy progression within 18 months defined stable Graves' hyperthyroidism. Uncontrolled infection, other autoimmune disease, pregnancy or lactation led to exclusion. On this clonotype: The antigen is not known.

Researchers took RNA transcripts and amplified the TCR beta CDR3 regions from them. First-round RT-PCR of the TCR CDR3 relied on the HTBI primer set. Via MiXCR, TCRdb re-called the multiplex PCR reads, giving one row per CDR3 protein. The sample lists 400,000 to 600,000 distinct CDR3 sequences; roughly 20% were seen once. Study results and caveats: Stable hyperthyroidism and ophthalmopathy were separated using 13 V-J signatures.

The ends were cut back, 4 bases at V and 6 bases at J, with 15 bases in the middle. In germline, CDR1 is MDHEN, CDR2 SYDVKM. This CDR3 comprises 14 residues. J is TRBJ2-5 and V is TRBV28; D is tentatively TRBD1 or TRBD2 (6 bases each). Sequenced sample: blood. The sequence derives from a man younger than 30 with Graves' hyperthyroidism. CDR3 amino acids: CASSSAGGRKTQYF. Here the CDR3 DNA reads TGTGCCAGCAGTTCCGCCGGGGGCCGAAAGACCCAGTACTTC.